The clone carrying this TCR beta chain came up once. Its target is unknown. The source of the sample is a study of post-analysis software for immune sequencing data. Study observations and caveats: Patients used about five TRBV segments, including TRBV5-6, TRBV5-1 and TRBV20-1, more often than controls.

Germline CDR1 is KGHSH and CDR2 is LQKENI. The CDR3 sequence is 14 residues long. Prepared libraries of TCR beta cDNA carried unique molecular identifiers. In TCRdb, the PCR reads were re-called with MiXCR into one record per CDR3 protein. The table lists over 300,000 distinct CDR3 sequences, around 33% of them singletons, with roughly 13% in the top ten. The chain joins TRBV18 to TRBJ2-7; unclear D gene. The J call is uncertain, as TRBJ2-5 better fits the DNA end. This clonotype originated in a girl aged 5-17 years with multiple sclerosis. Sequenced material: blood. The CDR3 coding sequence is TGTGCCAGCTCACCACCCAACGGTCAAGAGACCCAGTACTTC. Translated, it gives CASSPPNGQETQYF.